The T cell receptor beta chain under discussion was sequenced for a study of control samples from healthy donors and cancer patients. Trimming cost V 3 bases and J 3 bases; bases outside gene matches: 6. The CDR3 is 15 residues long. Germline CDR1 is PRHDT and CDR2 is FYEKMQ (reference sequence). Generated by immunoSEQ multiplex PCR, the TCRdb table keeps only in-frame clones and is missing some. Of just over 150,000 clones listed, roughly 90% are singletons. The V and J genes are TRBV13 and TRBJ2-3, with 7 bases that match TRBD2. This TCR was recovered from a man between 25 and 39 years old in good health. Sequencing input: blood. CDR3 sequence reads: CASSLSGIRTDTQYF. For the CDR3, the DNA is TGTGCCAGCAGCTTGAGCGGGATCAGGACAGATACGCAGTATTTT.